Presented here are 2 T cell receptor beta chains from one specimen sequenced in a study of OX40 agonist ivuxolimab in advanced cancers. Some clones are missing from TCRdb's copy, which holds only in-frame ones; the method was immunoSEQ multiplex PCR. In the table there are 50,000 to 55,000 clones, 85% to 90% of which are singletons. Specimen: CD4+ or CD8+ T cells sorted from blood, collected in a trial of the OX40 agonist ivuxolimab. Receptors were obtained from an adult with an advanced solid tumor such as melanoma, head and neck, liver or kidney cancer.

The chain joins TRBV27 to TRBJ1-5; no definite D call. CDR3 size: 15 residues. V was shortened by 2 bases and J by 0 bases, with 8 bases between the two germline ends. In germline, CDR1 is MNHEY, CDR2 SMNVEV (reference sequence). The DNA of the CDR3 is TGTGCCAGCAGTTTAACCAGAAATAGCAATCAGCCCCAGCATTTT. Protein: CASSLTRNSNQPQHF.

CDR3 in DNA: TGTGCCAGCAGCTTCACAGAGAACACTGAAGCTTTCTTT. It is translated as CASSFTENTEAFF. The V and J genes are TRBV7-9 and TRBJ1-1; no definite D call. Trimming cost V 3 bases and J 1 base, with 6 bases left between them. The CDR3 is made up of 13 amino acids. Germline loops: CDR1 SEHNR, CDR2 FQNEAQ (reference sequence).